This T cell receptor beta chain was identified in a study of neurological immune-mediated disorders (dated by TCRdb to between 2018 and 2020). In the study overall: Of the 35 or so multiple sclerosis patients, around 30 had relapsing-remitting MS and 3 had secondary progressive MS. The study compared peripheral blood TCR-beta repertoires of HTLV-I-associated myelopathy (HAM/TSP) patients, multiple sclerosis patients and healthy controls using UMI-based sequencing. Alongside PBMC samples, the set of some 98 TCR-beta libraries contained longitudinal samples, technical triplicates, and paired CD4+ and CD8+ T-cell subsets that had been sorted. The cohort was made up of approximately 71 subjects, consisting of 15 or so HAM/TSP patients, about 34 multiple sclerosis patients and about 20 healthy controls. The study at large found these results: Repertoires from 18 of 34 MS patients were grouped by phylogenetic analysis into a cluster of related CDR3 sequences, suggesting a possible repertoire-level signature. The MS cluster was not associated with any clinical or MRI features, and the authors stated that larger cohorts are needed. Across subjects, expanded clones never shared an identical CDR3 amino acid sequence, which suggests that the TCR-beta repertoires in every group were private. TCR clonal expansion was highest in HAM/TSP patients and lowest in MS patients, with MS patients falling below even healthy controls.

CDR1 and CDR2, looked up from the germline V gene, are MNHEY and SVGAGI. The CDR3 has 15 amino acids, counting the end cysteine and phenylalanine. Only the CDR3 DNA is retained, 45 bases long and in frame from the first base. V and J lose 2 bases and 0 bases, and a span of 5 bases separates them. For the unsorted PBMC libraries, 2 million PBMCs were stored in RNAlater at -80 degrees C until RNA extraction and were used to generate the libraries. Multiple sclerosis patients were enrolled in a US clinical protocol under which disease progression was evaluated by magnetic resonance imaging. Peripheral blood was subjected to Ficoll-Hypaque density gradient centrifugation to isolate PBMCs, which were then cryopreserved in liquid nitrogen. cDNA synthesis used template-switch 5'RACE with a primer carrying a 10-nucleotide random unique molecular identifier tagging each TCR transcript. Every sequencing run yielded over 180 million TCR-beta sequences covering 15-18 subjects. The RNeasy kit was used to extract total RNA. The KAPA Real-time Library Amplification kit was used to amplify TCR-beta VDJ regions with primers targeting the TCR constant region and the 5'RACE anchor. Sample indexes and Illumina adaptors were added in a first PCR, and a second PCR then increased library yield. The roughly 650 bp TCR product was size-selected on a 2% E-gel SizeSelection system after Ampure bead purification. Before pooling, library quality was checked on a Bioanalyzer, concentration was measured with Qubit, and libraries were quantified with the Kapa Library Quantification kit. Paired-end 2 x 150 bp sequencing of the libraries was performed on an Illumina HiSeq 2500. To increase sequence diversity, about 23-32% phiX was spiked into each library pool. In the authors' own workflow: The UMI-based MiGEC pipeline processed quality-filtered reads and removed over 80% of raw TCR sequences during error correction. VDJ genes were aligned to IMGT germline references, and each clonotype was defined by a unique CDR3 amino acid sequence together with V-J genes. VDJtools evaluated clonal expansion, Shannon diversity and CDR3 relatedness (CalcPairwiseDistances, ClusterSamples); CLCbio workbench built phylogenetic trees. Expanded clones were defined as having at least 8 unique UMIs, based on coefficient-of-variation modelling across technical triplicates. TCRdb reanalyzed the raw reads on its own, using fastp at Q25 for trimming and MiXCR for clone calling, and kept in-frame beta chains. Each CDR3 protein appears once, grouped with its most common genes and DNA. For this entry, the V and J calls and clone size follow TCRdb and not the study's own pipeline. This sample is represented by approximately 100,000 distinct CDR3 sequences; around 3.4% of them were singletons. Just under 3% of the sample lies in the top ten.

Ten or more counts support this clonotype. Its antigen target is currently unknown. Within one base of it there is no much larger clone, and no base qualities were kept. This clonotype was obtained from a woman aged 50 to 60 with multiple sclerosis. Sequencing input: PBMCs. The receptor chain draws on TRBV6-5 and TRBJ2-6; no D gene can be assigned with confidence. The CDR3 reads CASSYVASGANVLTF. The DNA sequence is given as TGTGCCAGCAGTTACGTTGCCTCTGGGGCCAACGTCCTGACTTTC.